Shown below are 9 T cell receptor beta chains from a single sample sequenced in a study of tumor and adjacent non-tumor tissue in lung cancer (dated by TCRdb to the late 2010s). Bulk unsorted tissue served as the source for RNA extraction, and RNA quality was assessed using a NanoDrop ND-1000 and an Agilent 2100. The protocol used for the library was multiplex PCR. Sequencer: Illumina HiSeq 2500. TCRbeta libraries were constructed through three rounds of nested PCR with primers (Table S4) according to protocols modified from ARM-PCR. TCRdb's own reprocessing of the public reads used fastp at Q25 and MiXCR and kept productive beta chains. Each entry merges the rows of one CDR3 protein and shows their most common DNA and genes. The sample table lists tens of thousands of distinct CDR3 sequences, about 67% of them with a count of one. The top ten clonotypes cover about 16% of the sample. The sequenced material came from lung tumor tissue. The receptors stem from a man in his fifties or sixties with non-small cell lung cancer.

Concerning this clonotype itself: Just one base apart from a much larger clone, this may be a read error. The V and J genes are TRBV12-3 or TRBV12-4 and TRBJ2-7; 8 bases fit TRBD2. The CDR3 consists of 14 residues. The CDR3, as DNA: TGTGTCAGCAGACGAGCGGGGGCATCCTACGAGCAGTACTTC. This codes for CVSRRAGASYEQYF.

This clonotype was detected once. This likely comes from a read error, as the CDR3 has no conserved phenylalanine or tryptophan at its end. It is unclear where the CDR3 begins or ends on the DNA, so no DNA is shown, and the CDR3 is as TCRdb lists it. The chain combines TRBV12-3 or TRBV12-4 with TRBJ2-7; TRBD2 is taken as the D call from the table, unchecked against the DNA. With termini counted, the CDR3 has 12 amino acids. CDR3 protein: CASSGGSYEQNL.

Details on this clonotype: At one boundary the junction diverges from the germline segment, which might be a read error. The genes are TRBV12-3 or TRBV12-4 and TRBJ1-5, with TRBD1 matching 11 bases. The CDR3 runs 14 residues. CDR3 DNA sequence: TGTGCTAGCCCACGGACAGGGGGCCATCAGCGCCAGCATTTT. Its protein is CASPRTGGHQRQHF.

In the case of this clonotype: The CDR3 does not close with the conserved phenylalanine or tryptophan, likely indicating a read error. The rearrangement links TRBV20-1 to TRBJ2-6; D not certain. The CDR3 is made up of 14 amino acids. Germline values: CDR1 DFQATT, CDR2 SNEGSKA (reference sequence). The CDR3 loop is CSDRGSSGANVLTL. The CDR3 DNA sequence: TGCAGTGATAGAGGCAGCTCTGGGGCCAACGTCCTGACTTTA.

This clonotype was observed at least ten times. The chain has TRBV29-1 and TRBJ2-5; D is perhaps TRBD2 (7 bases). Germline loops: CDR1 SQVTM, CDR2 ANQGSEA. The V end was cut by 4 bases, the J end by 4 bases, with 22 bases between. The CDR3 contains 16 residues. The CDR3 DNA follows: TGCAGCGTTGGAGGGTTCGGGGGGCCCGGTCGAGAGACCCAGTACTTC. Protein: CSVGGFGGPGRETQYF.

The V call is TRBV4-3, the J call TRBJ2-7, with D uncertain. Per the germline V gene, CDR1 is LGHNA and CDR2 is YSLEER. V lost 0 bases and J 1 base, leaving 10 bases between the germline ends. This CDR3 comprises 15 residues. The CDR3 region is CASSQDRSTSYEQYF. For the CDR3, the DNA is TGCGCCAGCAGCCAAGATCGATCGACATCCTACGAGCAGTACTTC.

About this clonotype itself: It may be a read error: a sequence one base away is much more abundant. This chain joins TRBV27 and TRBJ2-1, with 8 bases identical to TRBD1. The CDR3 covers 16 residues. Trimming removed 2 bases from V and 3 bases from J; junction bases left unmatched: 6. Germline V gene data show CDR1 as MNHEY and CDR2 as SMNVEV (reference sequence). The CDR3 nucleotides read TGTGCCAGCAGTTTAGGGTCGGGACAGGTCTACAATGAGCAGTTCTTC. Encoded protein: CASSLGSGQVYNEQFF.

To note about this clonotype: One end of the junction is discordant with germline, which a read error may explain. This chain links TRBV11-3 with TRBJ2-5; D may be TRBD1 or TRBD2 (5 bases each). CDR3 length: 14 amino acids. CDR1 is SGHNT, CDR2 YENEEA, per germline. Here the CDR3 DNA reads TGTGTCAGCAGCCCCCGAGATGGGGACGAGACCCAGTACTTT. As protein: CVSSPRDGDETQYF.

This clonotype was counted at least ten times. The chain recombines TRBV20-1 with TRBJ2-7; tentative D call: TRBD1 (6 bases). The CDR3 has 14 residues. Germline loops: CDR1 DFQATT, CDR2 SNEGSKA (reference sequence). V lost 2 bases to trimming and J lost 0 bases, with 11 bases between them. CDR3 in amino acids: CSARPMGASYEQYF. The CDR3 DNA sequence: TGCAGTGCTAGACCGATGGGGGCCTCCTACGAGCAGTACTTC.